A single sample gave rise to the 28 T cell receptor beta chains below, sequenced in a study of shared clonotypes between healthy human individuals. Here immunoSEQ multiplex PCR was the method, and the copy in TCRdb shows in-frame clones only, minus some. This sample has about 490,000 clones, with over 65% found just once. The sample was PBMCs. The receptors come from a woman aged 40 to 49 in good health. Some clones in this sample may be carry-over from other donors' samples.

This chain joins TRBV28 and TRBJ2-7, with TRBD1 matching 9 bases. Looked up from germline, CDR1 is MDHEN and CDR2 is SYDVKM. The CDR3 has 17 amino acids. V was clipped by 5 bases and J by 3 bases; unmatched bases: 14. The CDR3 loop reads CASSPLSADRGYYEQYF. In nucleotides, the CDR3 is TGTGCCAGCAGTCCCCTTAGCGCGGACAGGGGATACTACGAGCAGTACTTC.

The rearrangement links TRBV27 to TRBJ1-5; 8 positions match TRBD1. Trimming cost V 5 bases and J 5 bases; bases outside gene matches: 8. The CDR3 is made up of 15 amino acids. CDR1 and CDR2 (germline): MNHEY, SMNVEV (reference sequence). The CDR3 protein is CASSDGTGRDQPQHF. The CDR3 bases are TGTGCCAGCAGTGACGGGACAGGTCGGGATCAGCCCCAGCATTTT.

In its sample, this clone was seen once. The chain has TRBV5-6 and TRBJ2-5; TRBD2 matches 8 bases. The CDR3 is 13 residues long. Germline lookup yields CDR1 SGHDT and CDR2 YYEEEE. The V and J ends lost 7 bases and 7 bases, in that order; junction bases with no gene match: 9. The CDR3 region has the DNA TGTGCCAGCCACTCCGCGGGGGGAGGGACCCAGTACTTC. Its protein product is CASHSAGGGTQYF.

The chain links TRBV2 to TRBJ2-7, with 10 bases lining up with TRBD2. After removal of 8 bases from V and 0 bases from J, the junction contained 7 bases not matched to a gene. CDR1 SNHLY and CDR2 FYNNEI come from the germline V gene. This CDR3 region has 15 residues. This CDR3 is CASWTSGYSSYEQYF. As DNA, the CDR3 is TGTGCCAGCTGGACTAGCGGCTATAGCTCCTACGAGCAGTACTTC.

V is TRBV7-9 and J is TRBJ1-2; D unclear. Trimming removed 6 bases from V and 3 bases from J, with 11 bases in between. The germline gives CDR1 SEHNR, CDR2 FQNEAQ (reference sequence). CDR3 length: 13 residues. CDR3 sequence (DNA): TGTGCCAGCAGTGTCGACGGTGACTATGGCTACACCTTC. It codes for CASSVDGDYGYTF.

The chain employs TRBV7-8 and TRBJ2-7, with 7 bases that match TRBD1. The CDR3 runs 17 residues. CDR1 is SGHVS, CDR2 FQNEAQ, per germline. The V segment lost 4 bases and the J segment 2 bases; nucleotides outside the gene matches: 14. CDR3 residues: CASSYPPPGQITYEQYF. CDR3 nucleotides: TGTGCCAGCAGCTACCCACCTCCGGGACAGATAACCTACGAGCAGTACTTC.

This CDR3 reads CASSLYRTGGDGNTIYF. The DNA for the CDR3 is TGTGCCAGCAGCTTATACCGGACAGGGGGCGACGGAAACACCATATATTTT. The V and J genes are TRBV7-8 and TRBJ1-3; 11 bases align to TRBD1. The length of the CDR3 is 17 residues. Trimming cost V 2 bases and J 4 bases; bases outside gene matches: 7. The germline V gene has CDR1 SGHVS and CDR2 FQNEAQ.

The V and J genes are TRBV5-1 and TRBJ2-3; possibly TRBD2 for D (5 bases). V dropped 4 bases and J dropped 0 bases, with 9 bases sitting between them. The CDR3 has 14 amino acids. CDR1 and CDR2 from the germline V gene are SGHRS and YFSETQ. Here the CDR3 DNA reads TGCGCCAGCAGCCTAGGACTGAGCACAGATACGCAGTATTTT. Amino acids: CASSLGLSTDTQYF.

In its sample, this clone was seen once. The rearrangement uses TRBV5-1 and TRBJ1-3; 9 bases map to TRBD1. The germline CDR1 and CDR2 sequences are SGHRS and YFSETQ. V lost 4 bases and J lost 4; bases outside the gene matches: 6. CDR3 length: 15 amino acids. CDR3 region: CASSERTGDGNTIYF. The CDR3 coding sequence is TGCGCCAGCAGCGAACGGACAGGGGACGGAAACACCATATATTTT. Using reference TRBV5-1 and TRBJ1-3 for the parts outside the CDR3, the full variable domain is KAGVTQTPRYLIKTRGQQVTLSCSPISGHRSVSWYQQTPGQGLQFLFEYFSETQRNKGNFPGRFSGRQFSNSRSEMNVSTLELGDSALYLCASSERTGDGNTIYFGEGSWLTVV.

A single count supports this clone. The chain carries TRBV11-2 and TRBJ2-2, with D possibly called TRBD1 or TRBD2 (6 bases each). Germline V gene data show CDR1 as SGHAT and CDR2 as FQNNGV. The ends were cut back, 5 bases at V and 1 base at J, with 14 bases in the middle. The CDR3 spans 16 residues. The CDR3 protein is CASSPRGQMNTGELFF. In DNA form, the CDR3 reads TGTGCCAGCAGCCCCCGGGGGCAGATGAACACCGGGGAGCTGTTTTTT.

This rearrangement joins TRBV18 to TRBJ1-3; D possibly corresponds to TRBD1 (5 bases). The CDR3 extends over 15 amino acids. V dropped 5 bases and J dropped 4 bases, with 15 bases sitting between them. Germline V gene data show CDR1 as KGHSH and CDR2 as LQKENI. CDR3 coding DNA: TGTGCCAGCTCAGACCCCGGGACGGCAGGAAACACCATATATTTT. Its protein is CASSDPGTAGNTIYF.

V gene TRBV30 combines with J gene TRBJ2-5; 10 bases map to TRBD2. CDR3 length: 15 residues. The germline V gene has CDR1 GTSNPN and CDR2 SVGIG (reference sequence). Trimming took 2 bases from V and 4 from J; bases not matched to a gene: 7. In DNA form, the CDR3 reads TGTGCCTGGAGTCAAGGGGGACTAGCGTCAGAGACCCAGTACTTC. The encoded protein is CAWSQGGLASETQYF.

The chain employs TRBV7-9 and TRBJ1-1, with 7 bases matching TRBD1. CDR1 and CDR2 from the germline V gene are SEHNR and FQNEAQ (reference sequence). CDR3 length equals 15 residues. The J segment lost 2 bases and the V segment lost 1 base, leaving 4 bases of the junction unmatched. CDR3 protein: CASSLEGTANTEAFF. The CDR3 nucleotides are TGTGCCAGCAGCTTAGAAGGGACAGCAAACACTGAAGCTTTCTTT. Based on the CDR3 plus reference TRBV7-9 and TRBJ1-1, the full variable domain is DTGVSQNPRHKITKRGQNVTFRCDPISEHNRLYWYRQTLGQGPEFLTYFQNEAQLEKSRLLSDRFSAERPKGSFSTLEIQRTEQGDSAMYLCASSLEGTANTEAFFGQGTRLTVV.

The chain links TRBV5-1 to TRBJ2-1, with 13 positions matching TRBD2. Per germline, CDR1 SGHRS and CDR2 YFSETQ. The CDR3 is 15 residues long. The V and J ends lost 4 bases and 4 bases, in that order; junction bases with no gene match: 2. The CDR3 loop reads CASSRGLAGYNEQFF. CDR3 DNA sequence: TGCGCCAGCAGCAGGGGACTAGCGGGGTACAATGAGCAGTTCTTC. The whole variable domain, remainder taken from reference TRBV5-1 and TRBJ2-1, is KAGVTQTPRYLIKTRGQQVTLSCSPISGHRSVSWYQQTPGQGLQFLFEYFSETQRNKGNFPGRFSGRQFSNSRSEMNVSTLELGDSALYLCASSRGLAGYNEQFFGPGTRLTVL.

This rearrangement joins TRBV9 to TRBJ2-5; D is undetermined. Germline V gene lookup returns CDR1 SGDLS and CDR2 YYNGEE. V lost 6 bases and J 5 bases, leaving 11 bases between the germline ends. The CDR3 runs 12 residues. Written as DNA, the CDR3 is TGTGCCAGCACCCGAGCCGGGGAGACCCAGTACTTC. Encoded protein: CASTRAGETQYF.

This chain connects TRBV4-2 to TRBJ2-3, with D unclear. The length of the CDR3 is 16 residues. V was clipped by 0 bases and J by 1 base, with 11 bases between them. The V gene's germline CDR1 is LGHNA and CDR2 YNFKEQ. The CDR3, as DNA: TGTGCCAGCAGCCAAGATGTAGTCTATGGCACAGATACGCAGTATTTT. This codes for CASSQDVVYGTDTQYF.

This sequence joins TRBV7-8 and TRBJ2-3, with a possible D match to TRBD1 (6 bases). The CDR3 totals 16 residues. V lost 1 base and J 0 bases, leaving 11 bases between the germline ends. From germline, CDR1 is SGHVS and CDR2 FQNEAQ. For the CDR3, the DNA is TGTGCCAGCAGCTTAGGGACAGTAATTAGCACAGATACGCAGTATTTT. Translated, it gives CASSLGTVISTDTQYF.

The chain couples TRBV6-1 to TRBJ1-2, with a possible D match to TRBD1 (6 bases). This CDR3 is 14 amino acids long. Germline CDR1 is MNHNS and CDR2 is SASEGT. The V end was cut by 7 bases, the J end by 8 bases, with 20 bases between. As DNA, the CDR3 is TGTGCCAGCATTCCGACACTGGGACAATTAGGCTACACCTTC. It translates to CASIPTLGQLGYTF.

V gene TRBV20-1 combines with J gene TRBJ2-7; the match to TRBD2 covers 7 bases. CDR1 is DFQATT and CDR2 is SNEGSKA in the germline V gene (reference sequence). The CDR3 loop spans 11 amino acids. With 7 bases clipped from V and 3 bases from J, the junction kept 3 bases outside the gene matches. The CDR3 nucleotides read TGCAGTGGGGGGGGAAGCTACGAGCAGTACTTC. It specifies CSGGGSYEQYF.

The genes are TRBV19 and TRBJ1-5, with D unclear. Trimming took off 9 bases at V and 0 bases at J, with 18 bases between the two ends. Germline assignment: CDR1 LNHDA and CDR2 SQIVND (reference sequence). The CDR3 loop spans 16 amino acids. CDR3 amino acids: CASTPRTSYSNQPQHF. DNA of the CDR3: TGTGCCAGCACCCCCCGGACCAGCTATAGCAATCAGCCCCAGCATTTT.

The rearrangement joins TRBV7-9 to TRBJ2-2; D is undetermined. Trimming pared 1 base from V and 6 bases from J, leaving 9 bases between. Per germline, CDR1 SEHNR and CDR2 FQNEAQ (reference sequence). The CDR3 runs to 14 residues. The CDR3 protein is CASSLVLGPGELFF. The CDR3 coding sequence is TGTGCCAGCAGCTTAGTACTCGGGCCCGGGGAGCTGTTTTTT. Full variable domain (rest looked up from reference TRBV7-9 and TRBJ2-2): DTGVSQNPRHKITKRGQNVTFRCDPISEHNRLYWYRQTLGQGPEFLTYFQNEAQLEKSRLLSDRFSAERPKGSFSTLEIQRTEQGDSAMYLCASSLVLGPGELFFGEGSRLTVL.

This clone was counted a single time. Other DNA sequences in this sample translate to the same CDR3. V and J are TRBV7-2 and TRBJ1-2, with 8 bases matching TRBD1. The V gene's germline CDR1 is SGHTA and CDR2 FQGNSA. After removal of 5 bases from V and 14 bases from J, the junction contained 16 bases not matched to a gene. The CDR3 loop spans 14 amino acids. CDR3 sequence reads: CASSLLGAGGAYTF. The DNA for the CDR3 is TGTGCCAGCAGCCTCCTCGGGGCAGGGGGCGCGTATACCTTC. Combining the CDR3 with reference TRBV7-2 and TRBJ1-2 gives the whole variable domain GAGVSQSPSNKVTEKGKDVELRCDPISGHTALYWYRQSLGQGLEFLIYFQGNSAPDKSGLPSDRFSAERTGGSVSTLTIQRTQQEDSAVYLCASSLLGAGGAYTFGSGTRLTVV.

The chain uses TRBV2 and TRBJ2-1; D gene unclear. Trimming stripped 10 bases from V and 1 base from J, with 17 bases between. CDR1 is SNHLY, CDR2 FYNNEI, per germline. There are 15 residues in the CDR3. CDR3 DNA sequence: TGTGCCATCACAAGGGTGTGGGGTTCCTACAATGAGCAGTTCTTC. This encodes CAITRVWGSYNEQFF. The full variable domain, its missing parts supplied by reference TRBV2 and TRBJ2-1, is EPEVTQTPSHQVTQMGQEVILRCVPISNHLYFYWYRQILGQKVEFLVSFYNNEISEKSEIFDDQFSVERPDGSNFTLKIRSTKLEDSAMYFCAITRVWGSYNEQFFGPGTRLTVL.

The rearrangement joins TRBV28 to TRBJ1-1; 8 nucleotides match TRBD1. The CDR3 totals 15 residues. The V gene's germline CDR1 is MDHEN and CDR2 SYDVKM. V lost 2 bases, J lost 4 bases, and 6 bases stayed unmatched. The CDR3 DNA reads TGTGCCAGCAGTTTAAGGACAGGGACAGGCACTGAAGCTTTCTTT. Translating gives CASSLRTGTGTEAFF.

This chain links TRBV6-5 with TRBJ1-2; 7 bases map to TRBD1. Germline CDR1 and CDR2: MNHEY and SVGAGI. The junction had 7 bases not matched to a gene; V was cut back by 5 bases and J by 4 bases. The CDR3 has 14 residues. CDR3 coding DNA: TGTGCCAGCAGTCTCCGGGACAGACTCTATGGCTACACCTTC. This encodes CASSLRDRLYGYTF.

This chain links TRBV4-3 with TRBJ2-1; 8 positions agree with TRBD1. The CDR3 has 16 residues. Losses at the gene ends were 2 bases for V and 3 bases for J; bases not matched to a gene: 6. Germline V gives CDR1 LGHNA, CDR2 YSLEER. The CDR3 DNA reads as TGCGCCAGCAGCCAAAAGACAGGGGACGGCTACAATGAGCAGTTCTTC. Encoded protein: CASSQKTGDGYNEQFF.

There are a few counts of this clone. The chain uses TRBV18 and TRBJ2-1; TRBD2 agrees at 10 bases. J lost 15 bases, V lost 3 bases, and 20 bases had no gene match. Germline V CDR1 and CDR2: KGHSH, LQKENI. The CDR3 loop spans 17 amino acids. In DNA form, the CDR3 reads TGTGCCAGCTCACCTCCCCAGCGGGAGGGCCGGGGCCGAGGCGGGTTCTTC. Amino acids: CASSPPQREGRGRGGFF.

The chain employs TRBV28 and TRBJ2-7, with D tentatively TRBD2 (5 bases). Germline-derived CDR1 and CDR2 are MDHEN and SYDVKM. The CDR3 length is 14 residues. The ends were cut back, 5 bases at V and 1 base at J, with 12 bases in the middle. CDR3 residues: CASSPSGLSYEQYF. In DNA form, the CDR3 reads TGTGCCAGCAGTCCTTCCGGACTTTCCTACGAGCAGTACTTC.